The entry that follows covers one T cell receptor beta chain sequence. Its antigen is undetermined. These data originate in a study of vaccination and CD4 T cells after COVID-19. The treatment: approximately 9-day PBMC culture with coronavirus spike peptide pools or control peptides (ViraFEST assay). CD4+ T-cell collection from the unexposed donor predated the COVID-19 pandemic (2011-2018). The length of the CDR3 is 14 residues. V lost 5 bases and J lost 7; bases outside the gene matches: 7. Per germline, CDR1 SGHTA and CDR2 FQGNSA. The Oncomine TCR Beta short-read assay sequenced DNA from cultured CD4+ T cells. TCRdb ran MiXCR on the PCR reads and lists one entry per CDR3 protein. Seen here are around 7,800 distinct CDR3 sequences, around a third observed once, and the top ten hold around 30%.

This TCR derives from a human donor in good health. The specimen sequenced was CD4+ T cells from blood, cultured in vitro. The V gene is TRBV7-2, the J gene TRBJ2-1; 8 bases fit TRBD2. The CDR3 bases are TGTGCCAGCAGCCGGGGGGGGATAGGGAATGAGCAGTTCTTC. It translates to CASSRGGIGNEQFF.